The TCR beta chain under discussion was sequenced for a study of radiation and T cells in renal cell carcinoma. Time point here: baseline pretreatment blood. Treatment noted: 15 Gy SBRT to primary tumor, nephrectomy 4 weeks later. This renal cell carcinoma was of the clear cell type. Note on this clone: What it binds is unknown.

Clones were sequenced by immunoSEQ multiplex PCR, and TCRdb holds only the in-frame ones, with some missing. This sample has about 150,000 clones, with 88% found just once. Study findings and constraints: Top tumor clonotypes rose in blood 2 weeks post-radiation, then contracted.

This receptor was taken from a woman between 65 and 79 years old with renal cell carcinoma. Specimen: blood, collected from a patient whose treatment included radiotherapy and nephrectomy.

CDR3 coding DNA: TGTGCCAGCAGCCCACAGGGGGTTCCTAACACTGAAGCTTTCTTT. This codes for CASSPQGVPNTEAFF. The chain couples TRBV6-5 to TRBJ1-1; TRBD1 agrees at 8 bases. The CDR3 sequence is 15 residues long. CDR1 MNHEY and CDR2 SVGAGI come from the germline V gene. V shed 6 bases and J 2 bases; nucleotides not matched to a gene: 8.